A single sample gave rise to the 2 T cell receptor beta chains below, sequenced in a study of blood T cells in healthy people across ages. It was with a sample-barcoded 5' primer and a J-beta primer mix that a second PCR of about 7 to 12 cycles was run. TCRdb passed the 5' RACE reads through MiXCR, listing each CDR3 protein once. The table records approximately 1.5 million distinct CDR3 sequences, roughly 43% of them present only once. The sequenced material came from blood. Receptor source: a woman aged 18-30 years in good health.

The chain is built from TRBV6-2 or TRBV6-3 and TRBJ1-2, with no clear D. This CDR3 is built from 13 residues. Trimming shortened V by 7 bases and J by 0 bases, and 9 bases separated the two germline ends. CDR1 MNHEY and CDR2 SVGEGT come from the germline V gene. The CDR3, as DNA: TGTGCCAGCAAGGAGGCTTCTAACTATGGCTACACCTTC. Translation: CASKEASNYGYTF.

The chain recombines TRBV7-2 with TRBJ2-1; D not certain. The germline V and J ends were trimmed by 5 bases and 5 bases, with 10 bases remaining between them. CDR1 is SGHTA and CDR2 is FQGNSA in the germline V gene. This CDR3 contains 13 residues. The CDR3 coding sequence is TGTGCCAGCAGCCCCGGGCCCCACAATGAGCAGTTCTTC. This translates into CASSPGPHNEQFF. Looking up the rest from reference TRBV7-2 and TRBJ2-1 gives the full variable domain: GAGVSQSPSNKVTEKGKDVELRCDPISGHTALYWYRQSLGQGLEFLIYFQGNSAPDKSGLPSDRFSAERTGGSVSTLTIQRTQQEDSAVYLCASSPGPHNEQFFGPGTRLTVL.